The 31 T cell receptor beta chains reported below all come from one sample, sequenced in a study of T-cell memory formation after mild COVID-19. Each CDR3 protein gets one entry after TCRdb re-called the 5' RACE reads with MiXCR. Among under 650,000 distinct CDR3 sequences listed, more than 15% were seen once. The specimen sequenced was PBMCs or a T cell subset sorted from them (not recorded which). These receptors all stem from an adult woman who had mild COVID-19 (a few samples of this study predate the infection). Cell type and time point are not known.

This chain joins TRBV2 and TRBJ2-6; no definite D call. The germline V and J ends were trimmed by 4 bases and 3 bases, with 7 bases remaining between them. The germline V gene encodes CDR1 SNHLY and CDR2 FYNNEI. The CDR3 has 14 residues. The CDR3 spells CASSVSFGANVLTF. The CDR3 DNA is TGTGCCAGCAGTGTAAGCTTTGGGGCCAACGTCCTGACTTTC.

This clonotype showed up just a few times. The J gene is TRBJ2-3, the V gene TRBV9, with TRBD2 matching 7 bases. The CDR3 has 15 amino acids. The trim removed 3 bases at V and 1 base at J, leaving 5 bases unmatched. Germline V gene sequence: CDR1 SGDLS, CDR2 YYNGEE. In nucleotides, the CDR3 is TGTGCCAGCAGCGGACGGGACTACCGCACAGATACGCAGTATTTT. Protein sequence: CASSGRDYRTDTQYF.

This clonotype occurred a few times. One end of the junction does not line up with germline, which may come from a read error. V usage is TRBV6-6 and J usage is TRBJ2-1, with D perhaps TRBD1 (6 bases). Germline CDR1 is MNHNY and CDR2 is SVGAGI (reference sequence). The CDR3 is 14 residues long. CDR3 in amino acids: CASSDSGTYNEQFF. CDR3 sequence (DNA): TGTGCCAGCAGTGACTCGGGGACATACAATGAGCAGTTCTTC.

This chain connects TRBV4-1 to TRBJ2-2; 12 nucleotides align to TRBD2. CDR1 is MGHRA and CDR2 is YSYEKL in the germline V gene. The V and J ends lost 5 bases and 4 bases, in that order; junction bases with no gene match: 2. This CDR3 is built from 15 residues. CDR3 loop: CASSATSGGTGELFF. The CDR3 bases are TGCGCCAGCAGCGCGACTAGCGGGGGCACCGGGGAGCTGTTTTTT.

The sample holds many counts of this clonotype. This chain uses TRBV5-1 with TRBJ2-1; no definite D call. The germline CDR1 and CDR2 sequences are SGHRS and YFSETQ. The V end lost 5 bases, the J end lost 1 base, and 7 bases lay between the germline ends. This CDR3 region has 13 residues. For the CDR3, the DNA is TGCGCCAGCAGTGGGGTATCCTACAATGAGCAGTTCTTC. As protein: CASSGVSYNEQFF.

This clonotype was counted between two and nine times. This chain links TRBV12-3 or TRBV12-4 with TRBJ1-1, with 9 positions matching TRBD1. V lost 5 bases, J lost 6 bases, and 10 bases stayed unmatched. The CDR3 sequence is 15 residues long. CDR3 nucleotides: TGTGCCAGCAGTCGCGCAGGGACAGGGTTTCCTGAAGCTTTCTTT. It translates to CASSRAGTGFPEAFF.

The CDR3 bases are TGTGCCACCAGCAGTAACCCGCTGGGGAAAGAGACCCAGTACTTC. It yields the protein CATSSNPLGKETQYF. The chain has TRBV15 and TRBJ2-5; D unresolved. CDR3 length equals 15 residues. Trimming left V 3 bases short and J 3 bases short, with 14 bases between. CDR1 is LNHNV, CDR2 YYDKDF, per germline (reference sequence).

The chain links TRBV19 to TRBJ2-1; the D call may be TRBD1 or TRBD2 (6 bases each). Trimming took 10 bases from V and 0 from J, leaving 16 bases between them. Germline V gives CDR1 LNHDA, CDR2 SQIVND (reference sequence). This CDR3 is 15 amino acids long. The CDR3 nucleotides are TGTGCCACCGGGGAGGACAGAAGCTCCTACAATGAGCAGTTCTTC. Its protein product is CATGEDRSSYNEQFF.

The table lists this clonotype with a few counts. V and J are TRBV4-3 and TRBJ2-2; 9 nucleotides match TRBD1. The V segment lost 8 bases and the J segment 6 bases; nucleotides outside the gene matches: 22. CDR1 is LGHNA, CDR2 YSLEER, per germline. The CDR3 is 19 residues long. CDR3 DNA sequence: TGCGCCAGCCCCTGGGCGGGACAGGGTCGAATGAGGGGGTCCGGGGAGCTGTTTTTT. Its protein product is CASPWAGQGRMRGSGELFF.

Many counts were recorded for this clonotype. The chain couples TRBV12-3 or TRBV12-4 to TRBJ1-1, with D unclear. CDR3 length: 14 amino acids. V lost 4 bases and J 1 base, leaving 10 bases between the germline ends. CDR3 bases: TGTGCCAGCAGTTCCGGGGTGAGGAACACTGAAGCTTTCTTT. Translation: CASSSGVRNTEAFF.

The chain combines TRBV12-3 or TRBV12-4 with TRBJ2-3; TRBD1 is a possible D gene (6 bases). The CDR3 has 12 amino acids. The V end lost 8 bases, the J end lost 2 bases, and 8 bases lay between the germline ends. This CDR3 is CASGGYTDTQYF. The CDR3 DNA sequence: TGTGCCAGCGGGGGCTACACAGATACGCAGTATTTT.

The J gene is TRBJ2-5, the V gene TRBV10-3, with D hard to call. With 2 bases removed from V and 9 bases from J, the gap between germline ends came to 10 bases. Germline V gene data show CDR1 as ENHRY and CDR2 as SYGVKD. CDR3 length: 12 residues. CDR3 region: CAISEPQVPQYF. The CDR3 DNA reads TGTGCCATCAGTGAGCCCCAAGTGCCCCAGTACTTC.

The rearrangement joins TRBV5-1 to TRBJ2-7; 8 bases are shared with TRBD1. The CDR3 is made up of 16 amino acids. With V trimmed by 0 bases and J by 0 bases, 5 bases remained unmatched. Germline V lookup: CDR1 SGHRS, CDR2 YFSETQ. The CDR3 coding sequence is TGCGCCAGCAGCTTGGGGACAGGGCCCACCTCCTACGAGCAGTACTTC. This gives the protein CASSLGTGPTSYEQYF.

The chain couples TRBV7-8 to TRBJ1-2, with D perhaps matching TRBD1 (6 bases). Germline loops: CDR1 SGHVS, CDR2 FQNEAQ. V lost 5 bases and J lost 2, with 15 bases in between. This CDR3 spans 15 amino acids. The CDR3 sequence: CASSQQGVGNYGYTF. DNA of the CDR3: TGTGCCAGCAGCCAACAGGGCGTGGGGAACTATGGCTACACCTTC. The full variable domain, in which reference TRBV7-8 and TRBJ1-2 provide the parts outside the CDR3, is GAGVSQSPRYKVAKRGQDVALRCDPISGHVSLFWYQQALGQGPEFLTYFQNEAQLDKSGLPSDRFFAERPEGSVSTLKIQRTQQEDSAVYLCASSQQGVGNYGYTFGSGTRLTVV.

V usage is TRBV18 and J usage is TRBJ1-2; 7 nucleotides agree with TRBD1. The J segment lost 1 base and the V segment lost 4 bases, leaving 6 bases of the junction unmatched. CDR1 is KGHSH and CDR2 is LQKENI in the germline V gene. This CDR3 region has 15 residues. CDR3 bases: TGTGCCAGCTCACTTCGACAGGGCCATAACTATGGCTACACCTTC. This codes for CASSLRQGHNYGYTF.

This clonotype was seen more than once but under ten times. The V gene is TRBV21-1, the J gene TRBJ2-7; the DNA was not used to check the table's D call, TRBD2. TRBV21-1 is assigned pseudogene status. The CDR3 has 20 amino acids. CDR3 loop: CASSKEPLGLAGGGGNEQYF. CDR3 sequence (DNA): TGTGCCAGCAGCAAAGAGCCCCTCGGGCTAGCGGGAGGAGGGGGCAACGAGCAGTACTTC.

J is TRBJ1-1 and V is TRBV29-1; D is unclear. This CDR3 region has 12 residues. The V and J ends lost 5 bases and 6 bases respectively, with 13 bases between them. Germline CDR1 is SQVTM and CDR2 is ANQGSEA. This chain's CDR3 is CSVPGELPEAFF. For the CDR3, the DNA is TGCAGCGTTCCCGGCGAGTTGCCTGAAGCTTTCTTT.

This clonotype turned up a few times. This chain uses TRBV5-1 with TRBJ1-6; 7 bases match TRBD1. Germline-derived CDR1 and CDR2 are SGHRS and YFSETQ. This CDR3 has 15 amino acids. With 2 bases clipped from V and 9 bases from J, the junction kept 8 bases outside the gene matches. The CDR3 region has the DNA TGCGCCAGCAGCTTCGCCGACAGGGTCGGTTCACCCCTCCACTTT. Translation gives CASSFADRVGSPLHF.

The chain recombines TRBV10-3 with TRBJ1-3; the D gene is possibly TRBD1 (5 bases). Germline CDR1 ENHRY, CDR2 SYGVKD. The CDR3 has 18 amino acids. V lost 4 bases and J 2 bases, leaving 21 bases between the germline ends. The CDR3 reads CAISALKGAGPPGNTIYF. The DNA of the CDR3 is TGTGCCATCAGTGCCCTCAAAGGGGCCGGACCTCCTGGAAACACCATATATTTT.

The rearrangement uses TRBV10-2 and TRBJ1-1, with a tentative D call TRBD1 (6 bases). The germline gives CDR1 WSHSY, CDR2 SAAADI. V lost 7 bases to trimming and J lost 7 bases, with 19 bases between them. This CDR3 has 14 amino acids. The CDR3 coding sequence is TGCGCCAGCACCGGGGGGACACAAAGTAATGAAGCTTTCTTT. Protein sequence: CASTGGTQSNEAFF.

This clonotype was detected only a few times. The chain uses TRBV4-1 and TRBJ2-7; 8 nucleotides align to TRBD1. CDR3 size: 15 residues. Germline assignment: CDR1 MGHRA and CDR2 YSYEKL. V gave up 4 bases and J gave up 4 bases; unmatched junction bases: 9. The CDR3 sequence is CASSPGQGPYYEQYF. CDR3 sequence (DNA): TGCGCCAGCAGCCCCGGACAGGGTCCTTATTACGAGCAGTACTTC.

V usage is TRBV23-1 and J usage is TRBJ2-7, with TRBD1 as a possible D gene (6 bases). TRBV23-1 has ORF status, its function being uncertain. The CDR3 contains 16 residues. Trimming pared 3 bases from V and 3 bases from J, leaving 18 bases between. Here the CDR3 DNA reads TGCGCCAGCAGTCAGGGGACACCTGATTGCTGCTACGAGCAGTACTTC. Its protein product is CASSQGTPDCCYEQYF.

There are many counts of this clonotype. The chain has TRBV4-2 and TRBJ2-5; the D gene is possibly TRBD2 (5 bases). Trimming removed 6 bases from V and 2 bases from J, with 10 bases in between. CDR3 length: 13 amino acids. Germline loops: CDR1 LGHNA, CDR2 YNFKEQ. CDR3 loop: CASRRGGQETQYF. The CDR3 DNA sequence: TGTGCCAGCAGGCGAGGCGGGCAAGAGACCCAGTACTTC.

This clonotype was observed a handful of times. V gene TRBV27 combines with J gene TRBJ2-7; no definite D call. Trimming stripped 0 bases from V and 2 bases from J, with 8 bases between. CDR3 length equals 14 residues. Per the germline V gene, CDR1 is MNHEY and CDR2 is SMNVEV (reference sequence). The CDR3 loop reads CASSLSFGAYEQYF. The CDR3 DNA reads TGTGCCAGCAGTTTATCGTTTGGGGCCTACGAGCAGTACTTC.

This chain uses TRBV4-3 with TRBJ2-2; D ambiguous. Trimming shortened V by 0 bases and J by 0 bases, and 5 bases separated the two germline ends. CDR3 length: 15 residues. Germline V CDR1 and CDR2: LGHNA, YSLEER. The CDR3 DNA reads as TGCGCCAGCAGCCAAGATAGTTCGAACACCGGGGAGCTGTTTTTT. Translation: CASSQDSSNTGELFF.

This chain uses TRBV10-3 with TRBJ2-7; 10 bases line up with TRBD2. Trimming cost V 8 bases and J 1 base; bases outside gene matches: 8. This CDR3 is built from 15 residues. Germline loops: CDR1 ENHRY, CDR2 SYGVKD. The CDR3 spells CAIRTSGPESYEQYF. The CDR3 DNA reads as TGTGCCATCCGGACTAGCGGACCTGAATCCTACGAGCAGTACTTC.

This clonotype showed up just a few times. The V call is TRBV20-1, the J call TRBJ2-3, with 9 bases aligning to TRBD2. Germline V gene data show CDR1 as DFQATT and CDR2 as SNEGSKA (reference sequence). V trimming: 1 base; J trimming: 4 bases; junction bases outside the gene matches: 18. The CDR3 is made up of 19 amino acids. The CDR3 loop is CSARAVDFRGRARADTQYF. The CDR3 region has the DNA TGCAGTGCTAGAGCCGTCGACTTCCGCGGGAGGGCTAGGGCAGATACGCAGTATTTT.

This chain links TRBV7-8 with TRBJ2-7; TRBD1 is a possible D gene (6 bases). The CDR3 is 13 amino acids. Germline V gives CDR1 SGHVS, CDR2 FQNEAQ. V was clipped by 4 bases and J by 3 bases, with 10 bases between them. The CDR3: CASSWTVYYEQYF. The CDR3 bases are TGTGCCAGCAGCTGGACAGTATACTACGAGCAGTACTTC.

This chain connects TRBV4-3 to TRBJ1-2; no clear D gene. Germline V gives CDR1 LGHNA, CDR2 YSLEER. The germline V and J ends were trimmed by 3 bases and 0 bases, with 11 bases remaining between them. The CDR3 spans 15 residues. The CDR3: CASSHNRAPNYGYTF. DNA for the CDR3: TGCGCCAGCAGCCACAACAGAGCTCCTAACTATGGCTACACCTTC.

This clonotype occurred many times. Here the CDR3 reads CAWRALTPGTGYYEQYF. The CDR3 DNA reads as TGTGCCTGGAGAGCCCTAACCCCAGGGACAGGGTACTACGAGCAGTACTTC. V and J are TRBV30 and TRBJ2-7, with 9 bases aligning to TRBD1. V was pared by 3 bases and J by 3 bases, with 15 bases of the junction left unmatched. Germline-derived CDR1 and CDR2 are GTSNPN and SVGIG (reference sequence). This CDR3 is built from 17 residues. The full variable domain, its missing parts supplied by reference TRBV30 and TRBJ2-7, is SQTIHQWPATLVQPVGSPLSLECTVEGTSNPNLYWYRQAAGRGLQLLFYSVGIGQISSEVPQNLSASRPQDRQFILSSKKLLLSDSGFYLCAWRALTPGTGYYEQYFGPGTRLTVT.

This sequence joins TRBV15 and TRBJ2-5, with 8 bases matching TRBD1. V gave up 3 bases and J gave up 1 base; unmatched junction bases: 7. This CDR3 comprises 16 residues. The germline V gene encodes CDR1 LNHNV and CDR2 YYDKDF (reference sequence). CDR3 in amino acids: CATSSEYGTGQETQYF. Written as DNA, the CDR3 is TGTGCCACCAGCAGCGAATACGGGACAGGCCAAGAGACCCAGTACTTC.